These 30 T cell receptor beta chains were all obtained from the same sample, sequenced in a study of cytomegalovirus exposure and HLA in healthy donors. With 60 Vbeta and 13 Jbeta primers, the PCR was carried out. This table comes from immunoSEQ multiplex PCR, and its TCRdb copy is limited to in-frame clones, with some not included. The profile shows 95,000 to 100,000 clones, more than 70% of them singletons. The sample consisted of PBMCs. These receptors originate from a female donor in good health and CMV-seronegative.

The chain links TRBV5-1 to TRBJ2-5, with a tentative D call TRBD1 (5 bases). With 6 bases removed from V and 2 bases from J, the gap between germline ends came to 14 bases. The length of the CDR3 is 14 residues. CDR1 SGHRS and CDR2 YFSETQ come from the germline V gene. This CDR3 reads CASTLEDRQETQYF. Written as DNA, the CDR3 is TGCGCCAGCACTCTTGAAGACAGACAAGAGACCCAGTACTTC.

This rearrangement joins TRBV21-1 to TRBJ1-2. TRBV21-1 is classified as a pseudogene. There are 13 residues in the CDR3. This chain's CDR3 is CASSPIPLFGYTF. CDR3 nucleotides: TGTGCCAGCAGCCCGATCCCCCTATTCGGCTACACCTTC.

This clone occurred a few times. The genes are TRBV6-6 and TRBJ2-2; 10 bases fit TRBD1. This CDR3 contains 14 residues. Germline CDR1 reads MNHNY; CDR2 reads SVGAGI (reference sequence). V lost 6 bases, J lost 4 bases, and 2 bases stayed unmatched. CDR3 nucleotides: TGTGCCAGCAGCAGGACAGGGGGCACCGGGGAGCTGTTTTTT. Protein product: CASSRTGGTGELFF.

The chain carries TRBV5-4 and TRBJ1-2; weak D call: TRBD1 (6 bases). Between the trimmed V and J ends, which lost 4 bases and 4 bases, there was a span of 14 bases. The CDR3 contains 14 residues. Per germline, CDR1 SGHNT and CDR2 YYREEE (reference sequence). DNA of the CDR3: TGTGCCAGCAGCGCGAGGACAGCCCTCTATGGCTACACCTTC. Translating it yields CASSARTALYGYTF. Together with reference TRBV5-4 and TRBJ1-2, the CDR3 gives the full variable domain: ETGVTQSPTHLIKTRGQQVTLRCSSQSGHNTVSWYQQALGQGPQFIFQYYREEENGRGNFPPRFSGLQFPNYSSELNVNALELDDSALYLCASSARTALYGYTFGSGTRLTVV.

The rearrangement links TRBV28 to TRBJ1-5; D uncertain. The ends were cut back, 0 bases at V and 3 bases at J, with 9 bases in the middle. The CDR3 totals 15 residues. The germline CDR1 and CDR2 sequences are MDHEN and SYDVKM. CDR3 loop: CASSLWNPINQPQHF. The CDR3 DNA reads as TGTGCCAGCAGTTTATGGAACCCTATCAATCAGCCCCAGCATTTT.

V gene TRBV2 combines with J gene TRBJ1-6, with no clear D. Per germline, CDR1 SNHLY and CDR2 FYNNEI. V shed 7 bases and J shed 5 bases, with 6 bases lying between them. This CDR3 has 12 amino acids. The CDR3 DNA sequence: TGTGCCAGCAAGAGGGATAATTCACCCCTCCACTTT. Residues: CASKRDNSPLHF.

V usage is TRBV5-6 and J usage is TRBJ1-2, with 11 bases lining up with TRBD1. The CDR3 length is 15 residues. Per the germline V gene, CDR1 is SGHDT and CDR2 is YYEEEE. Trimming at V came to 4 bases and at J to 4 bases, leaving 6 bases not matched to a gene. This CDR3 is CASSARDRGTYGYTF. For the CDR3, the DNA is TGTGCCAGCAGCGCCCGGGACAGGGGGACCTATGGCTACACCTTC.

The table lists this clone with a few counts. This CDR3 reads CATSREQGAWNEQFF. Written as DNA, the CDR3 is TGTGCCACCAGCAGAGAACAGGGGGCGTGGAATGAGCAGTTCTTC. This sequence joins TRBV15 and TRBJ2-1; 9 bases are a match to TRBD1. V lost 0 bases, J lost 7 bases, and 4 bases stayed unmatched. This CDR3 comprises 15 residues. CDR1 is LNHNV, CDR2 YYDKDF, per germline (reference sequence).

The J gene is TRBJ1-3, the V gene TRBV9, with D maybe TRBD1 (5 bases). The CDR3 sequence is 14 residues long. Germline V lookup: CDR1 SGDLS, CDR2 YYNGEE. Trimming shortened V by 5 bases and J by 0 bases, and 9 bases separated the two germline ends. CDR3 residues: CASSARVSGNTIYF. DNA for the CDR3: TGTGCCAGCAGTGCCAGGGTCTCTGGAAACACCATATATTTT.

The chain is built from TRBV28 and TRBJ2-7, with TRBD1 matching 7 bases. The CDR3 is 14 amino acids. Germline V gives CDR1 MDHEN, CDR2 SYDVKM. With 5 bases clipped from V and 2 bases from J, the junction kept 6 bases outside the gene matches. Here the CDR3 DNA reads TGTGCCAGCAGTGACAGGGAAGGGACCTACGAGCAGTACTTC. Translating it yields CASSDREGTYEQYF. Variable domain in full (rest from reference TRBV28 and TRBJ2-7): DVKVTQSSRYLVKRTGEKVFLECVQDMDHENMFWYRQDPGLGLRLIYFSYDVKMKEKGDIPEGYSVSREKKERFSLILESASTNQTSMYLCASSDREGTYEQYFGPGTRLTVT.

The chain uses TRBV10-3 and TRBJ1-5; D not certain. The CDR3 spans 13 residues. V shed 9 bases and J shed 5 bases, with 14 bases lying between them. Germline V gene lookup returns CDR1 ENHRY and CDR2 SYGVKD. The CDR3 reads CAMSRESDQPQHF. In DNA, the CDR3 is TGTGCCATGTCGCGCGAATCGGATCAGCCCCAGCATTTT.

This rearrangement joins TRBV6-1 to TRBJ2-1; weak D call: TRBD1 (5 bases). CDR1 and CDR2 from the germline V gene are MNHNS and SASEGT. The CDR3 is made up of 17 amino acids. With 2 bases removed from V and 1 base from J, the gap between germline ends came to 15 bases. The CDR3 DNA sequence: TGTGCCAGCAGTGAACCCTCCAGGGCCCCATCCTACAATGAGCAGTTCTTC. Translating it yields CASSEPSRAPSYNEQFF.

CDR3 region: CASSPRAGGTVYGYTF. The CDR3 bases are TGTGCCAGCAGCCCCAGAGCAGGGGGAACGGTCTATGGCTACACCTTC. The J gene is TRBJ1-2, the V gene TRBV7-3; 7 bases are shared with TRBD1. The germline V gene has CDR1 SGHTA and CDR2 FQGTGA. There are 16 residues in the CDR3. V dropped 5 bases and J dropped 4; count of bases not matched to a gene: 13. Full variable domain (missing parts from reference TRBV7-3 and TRBJ1-2): GAGVSQTPSNKVTEKGKYVELRCDPISGHTALYWYRQSLGQGPEFLIYFQGTGAADDSGLPNDRFFAVRPEGSVSTLKIQRTERGDSAVYLCASSPRAGGTVYGYTFGSGTRLTVV.

The V call is TRBV2, the J call TRBJ2-7; 15 positions match TRBD2. This CDR3 contains 20 residues. Trimming at V came to 8 bases and at J to 0 bases, leaving 17 bases not matched to a gene. The germline CDR1 and CDR2 sequences are SNHLY and FYNNEI. Here the CDR3 reads CASGAAPGLAGGTNSYEQYF. In DNA, the CDR3 is TGTGCCAGCGGCGCTGCACCGGGACTAGCGGGGGGTACCAACTCCTACGAGCAGTACTTC.

The sample holds one count of this clone. The genes are TRBV2 and TRBJ2-2; 9 nucleotides align to TRBD1. V shed 7 bases and J 11 bases; nucleotides not matched to a gene: 8. CDR1 is SNHLY and CDR2 is FYNNEI in the germline V gene. This CDR3 is built from 13 residues. The CDR3 reads CASIRDRERELFF. The CDR3 nucleotides read TGTGCCAGCATTAGGGACAGGGAGCGAGAGCTGTTTTTT.

This chain links TRBV5-1 with TRBJ2-2; 7 nucleotides agree with TRBD2. Germline V lookup: CDR1 SGHRS, CDR2 YFSETQ. The CDR3 has 15 amino acids. V shed 6 bases, J shed 2 bases, and the junction held 7 bases outside the gene matches. CDR3 in amino acids: CASTPGGGNTGELFF. CDR3 nucleotide sequence: TGCGCCAGCACACCGGGCGGGGGAAACACCGGGGAGCTGTTTTTT.

This clone was observed a few times. V is TRBV7-9 and J is TRBJ2-5; D gene unclear. The CDR3 covers 15 residues. Germline CDR1 is SEHNR and CDR2 is FQNEAQ (reference sequence). V was shortened by 0 bases and J by 5 bases, with 13 bases between the two germline ends. CDR3 sequence (DNA): TGTGCCAGCAGCTTAGCTCCGGTCCCGATCGAGACCCAGTACTTC. Amino acid sequence: CASSLAPVPIETQYF.

DNA of the CDR3: TGTGCCACCAGCAGAGATGGGGAGGGCGACACTGAAGCTTTCTTT. This codes for CATSRDGEGDTEAFF. The rearrangement uses TRBV15 and TRBJ1-1; D unclear. With 0 bases removed from V and 3 bases from J, the gap between germline ends came to 11 bases. The germline V gene encodes CDR1 LNHNV and CDR2 YYDKDF (reference sequence). The CDR3 sequence is 15 residues long.

The V gene is TRBV5-4, the J gene TRBJ2-5; TRBD1 matches at 10 bases. With 7 bases clipped from V and 4 bases from J, the junction kept 10 bases outside the gene matches. This CDR3 is built from 15 residues. Germline V gene sequence: CDR1 SGHNT, CDR2 YYREEE (reference sequence). CDR3 DNA sequence: TGTGCCAGCTCGGGATATGACAGGGGGCCAGAGACCCAGTACTTC. Translation gives CASSGYDRGPETQYF.

J is TRBJ1-4 and V is TRBV7-9, with 9 bases aligning to TRBD1. There are 17 residues in the CDR3. The ends lost 3 bases at V and 3 bases at J; junction bases unmatched: 8. Germline lookup yields CDR1 SEHNR and CDR2 FQNEAQ (reference sequence). CDR3 amino acids: CASSFAGTGSSNEKLFF. The CDR3 bases are TGTGCCAGCAGCTTCGCCGGGACAGGGAGCTCTAATGAAAAACTGTTTTTT.

The chain carries TRBV27 and TRBJ1-1; D call uncertain. Trimming cost V 7 bases and J 5 bases, with 14 bases left between them. The CDR3 is 13 amino acids. The germline V gene encodes CDR1 MNHEY and CDR2 SMNVEV (reference sequence). The CDR3 sequence: CASTVNGYTEAFF. The DNA of the CDR3 is TGTGCCAGCACCGTCAACGGGTATACTGAAGCTTTCTTT.

This chain connects TRBV10-2 to TRBJ2-7; D is perhaps TRBD2 (6 bases). With 6 bases removed from V and 2 bases from J, the gap between germline ends came to 14 bases. CDR1 is WSHSY, CDR2 SAAADI, per germline. This CDR3 region has 14 residues. The CDR3 sequence: CASRGTENTYEQYF. As DNA, the CDR3 is TGCGCCAGCAGGGGGACTGAAAATACCTACGAGCAGTACTTC.

V usage is TRBV7-2 and J usage is TRBJ2-5, with no clear D. The CDR3 is 13 amino acids. Germline V gene sequence: CDR1 SGHTA, CDR2 FQGNSA. The ends were cut back, 6 bases at V and 4 bases at J, with 12 bases in the middle. The CDR3 reads CASSIRGGETQYF. As DNA, the CDR3 is TGTGCCAGCAGTATCCGAGGCGGAGAGACCCAGTACTTC.

This chain links TRBV5-4 with TRBJ2-1, with 7 bases that match TRBD1. Per germline, CDR1 SGHNT and CDR2 YYREEE (reference sequence). This CDR3 is built from 16 residues. V trimming: 0 bases; J trimming: 4 bases; junction bases outside the gene matches: 7. As DNA, the CDR3 is TGTGCCAGCAGCTTGGAGGGGGCGTTACGGTACAATGAGCAGTTCTTC. This codes for CASSLEGALRYNEQFF.

The V gene is TRBV5-8, the J gene TRBJ2-2, with 7 nucleotides matching TRBD2. Trimming removed 4 bases from V and 5 bases from J; junction bases left unmatched: 14. The germline V gene encodes CDR1 SGHTS and CDR2 YDEGEE. This CDR3 is 17 amino acids long. The CDR3 protein is CASSPDQRDWGTGELFF. CDR3 sequence (DNA): TGTGCCAGCAGCCCTGATCAGCGGGATTGGGGAACCGGGGAGCTGTTTTTT. The variable domain in full, with the rest retrieved from reference TRBV5-8 and TRBJ2-2, is EAGVTQSPTHLIKTRGQQATLRCSPISGHTSVYWYQQALGLGLQFLLWYDEGEERNRGNFPPRFSGRQFPNYSSELNVNALELEDSALYLCASSPDQRDWGTGELFFGEGSRLTVL.

This clone is classed as medium-sized. This rearrangement joins TRBV28 to TRBJ2-4; D perhaps matches TRBD2 (5 bases). Trimming removed 2 bases at V and 0 bases at J, with 5 bases between. The CDR3 has 14 residues. Germline CDR1 MDHEN, CDR2 SYDVKM. In DNA, the CDR3 is TGTGCCAGCAGTTTAGCGGGAGCCAAAAACATTCAGTACTTC. Protein sequence: CASSLAGAKNIQYF.

This rearrangement joins TRBV6-6 to TRBJ1-1; D is unclear. The germline V and J ends were trimmed by 2 bases and 0 bases, with 7 bases remaining between them. Germline V lookup: CDR1 MNHNY, CDR2 SVGAGI (reference sequence). This CDR3 spans 14 amino acids. The CDR3 region has the DNA TGTGCCAGCAGTTACCCCGGGGTGAACACTGAAGCTTTCTTT. Residues: CASSYPGVNTEAFF.

J is TRBJ1-2 and V is TRBV7-6; D gene unclear. The V gene lost 5 bases and the J gene lost 9 bases, with 22 bases spanning the gap. Germline CDR1 is SGHVS and CDR2 is FNYEAQ. CDR3 size: 15 residues. The DNA for the CDR3 is TGTGCCAGCAGCCCTCGTGACACCCTAAAGCTCCGCTACACCTTC. Translating it yields CASSPRDTLKLRYTF.

V usage is TRBV27 and J usage is TRBJ2-7; no clear D. There are 15 residues in the CDR3. Germline CDR1 is MNHEY and CDR2 is SMNVEV (reference sequence). With 0 bases removed from V and 4 bases from J, the gap between germline ends came to 13 bases. CDR3 protein: CASSLSATTGYEQYF. In DNA, the CDR3 is TGTGCCAGCAGTTTATCAGCGACGACCGGTTACGAGCAGTACTTC.

The chain is built from TRBV5-6 and TRBJ2-1, with D possibly being TRBD1 (5 bases). V was shortened by 2 bases and J by 4 bases, with 13 bases between the two germline ends. The CDR3 spans 15 residues. CDR1 and CDR2 (germline): SGHDT, YYEEEE. The CDR3 nucleotides read TGTGCCAGCAGCTTAAGTCAGGGATTATACAATGAGCAGTTCTTC. Translation: CASSLSQGLYNEQFF.